The 19 T cell receptor beta chains in this list originate from one sample, sequenced in a study of tumor-infiltrating lymphocytes in primary liver carcinoma. Germline DNA was also extracted, and blood RNA was taken from unsorted whole blood. Total RNA amounting to 500 ng was the source from which TCR beta cDNA was made with a constant-region primer. Employing slightly modified ARM-PCR, three nested multiplex PCR rounds were run, and these gave rise to the TCR beta libraries. Each of the first two PCR rounds ran approximately 9 cycles with TRBV1-TRBV30 forward and C-beta reverse primers. TCRdb reprocessed the multiplex PCR reads via MiXCR and lists one record per CDR3 protein. The sample shows about 200,000 distinct CDR3 sequences, 65% of them seen only once. The sample was peripheral blood. The receptors derive from a woman in her sixties with primary liver carcinoma and hepatitis B virus infection.

This clonotype came up a few times. This chain connects TRBV7-9 to TRBJ2-2; possibly TRBD2 for D (6 bases). The CDR3 covers 14 residues. Trimming removed 8 bases at V and 2 bases at J, with 12 bases between. Germline assignment: CDR1 SEHNR and CDR2 FQNEAQ (reference sequence). CDR3 loop: CASGGTPNTGELFF. The CDR3, as DNA: TGTGCCAGCGGCGGGACTCCCAACACCGGGGAGCTGTTTTTT.

This clonotype was counted many times. The chain recombines TRBV12-3 or TRBV12-4 with TRBJ2-7, with D possibly being TRBD1 or TRBD2 (5 bases each). V lost 1 base and J 4 bases, leaving 14 bases between the germline ends. This CDR3 has 15 amino acids. CDR3 residues: CASSLGGISGYEQYF. The DNA of the CDR3 is TGTGCCAGCAGTTTAGGGGGGATTTCGGGGTACGAGCAGTACTTC.

This chain connects TRBV11-2 to TRBJ2-7, with TRBD2 identical over 7 bases. Trimming at V came to 3 bases and at J to 4 bases, leaving 15 bases not matched to a gene. The CDR3 is made up of 17 amino acids. Germline CDR1 and CDR2: SGHAT and FQNNGV. The CDR3 spells CASSFLVASGTLYEQYF. In nucleotides, the CDR3 is TGTGCCAGCAGCTTTCTGGTGGCTAGCGGTACCCTGTACGAGCAGTACTTC. The full variable domain, in which reference TRBV11-2 and TRBJ2-7 provide the parts outside the CDR3, is EAGVAQSPRYKIIEKRQSVAFWCNPISGHATLYWYQQILGQGPKLLIQFQNNGVVDDSQLPKDRFSAERLKGVDSTLKIQPAKLEDSAVYLCASSFLVASGTLYEQYFGPGTRLTVT.

Worth noting for this clonotype: Relative to the germline gene, one junction end is altered; a read error may explain this. The V gene is TRBV11-2, the J gene TRBJ1-1; D remains unclear. Looked up from germline, CDR1 is SGHAT and CDR2 is FQNNGV. The CDR3 contains 15 residues. The CDR3 loop is CVSTFRQGWNTEAFF. The CDR3 region has the DNA TGTGTCAGCACCTTTAGACAAGGCTGGAACACTGAAGCTTTCTTT.

Note on this clonotype: This may come from a read error, since a much larger clone is one base off. This chain connects TRBV4-2 to TRBJ2-5, with 12 bases fitting TRBD2. Germline V gene lookup returns CDR1 LGHNA and CDR2 YNFKEQ. V lost 4 bases, J lost 4 bases, and 10 bases stayed unmatched. This CDR3 is built from 17 residues. Here the CDR3 reads CASSPRTSGKGRETQYF. CDR3 bases: TGTGCCAGCAGCCCTCGGACTAGCGGGAAAGGGAGAGAGACCCAGTACTTC.

The rearrangement links TRBV11-2 to TRBJ2-1; 10 bases line up with TRBD2. V shed 5 bases and J 7 bases; nucleotides not matched to a gene: 8. The CDR3 covers 15 residues. Germline loops: CDR1 SGHAT, CDR2 FQNNGV. CDR3 nucleotide sequence: TGTGCCAGCAGCCCAGTGTCTAGCGGGAGTAATGAGCAGTTCTTC. Amino acid sequence: CASSPVSSGSNEQFF.

The chain has TRBV6-5 and TRBJ1-4; D is possibly TRBD1 (6 bases). CDR1 MNHEY and CDR2 SVGAGI come from the germline V gene. V lost 6 bases and J lost 8, with 19 bases in between. The CDR3 runs 15 residues. This CDR3 is CASSQVWGPDEKLFF. The CDR3 DNA reads as TGTGCCAGCAGCCAAGTTTGGGGGCCTGACGAAAAACTGTTTTTT.

The rearrangement joins TRBV5-1 to TRBJ2-3, with no clear D. The CDR3 consists of 17 residues. Germline V gene lookup returns CDR1 SGHRS and CDR2 YFSETQ. Trimming shortened V by 3 bases and J by 2 bases, and 19 bases separated the two germline ends. CDR3 sequence: CASSSSEPKGYTDTQYF. Here the CDR3 DNA reads TGCGCCAGCAGCTCGAGCGAGCCTAAAGGCTACACAGATACGCAGTATTTT.

V gene TRBV6-1 combines with J gene TRBJ2-7, with TRBD1 identical over 8 bases. Trimming cost V 2 bases and J 0 bases; bases outside gene matches: 3. The germline V gene has CDR1 MNHNS and CDR2 SASEGT. This CDR3 comprises 15 residues. The CDR3 sequence is CASSEPDRVSYEQYF. CDR3 sequence (DNA): TGTGCCAGCAGTGAACCGGACAGGGTCTCCTACGAGCAGTACTTC.

Concerning this clonotype: At one end, the junction sequence differs from germline, possibly due to a read error. V and J are TRBV11-2 and TRBJ2-1, with TRBD2 identical over 7 bases. Looked up from germline, CDR1 is SGHAT and CDR2 is FQNNGV. This CDR3 is built from 15 residues. CDR3 residues: CISSLGSSGRNKQFF. In DNA, the CDR3 is TGTATCAGCAGCTTAGGGTCTAGCGGACGCAATAAGCAGTTCTTC.

This chain connects TRBV7-2 to TRBJ1-1, with D possibly being TRBD1 (5 bases). There are 15 residues in the CDR3. The V gene's germline CDR1 is SGHTA and CDR2 FQGNSA. Trimming took off 1 base at V and 0 bases at J, with 9 bases between the two ends. The CDR3 DNA reads as TGTGCCAGCAGCTTAGGGGGACGGTTGAACACTGAAGCTTTCTTT. Amino acids: CASSLGGRLNTEAFF. The full variable domain, rest sourced from reference TRBV7-2 and TRBJ1-1, is GAGVSQSPSNKVTEKGKDVELRCDPISGHTALYWYRQSLGQGLEFLIYFQGNSAPDKSGLPSDRFSAERTGGSVSTLTIQRTQQEDSAVYLCASSLGGRLNTEAFFGQGTRLTVV.

Within the sample, this clonotype is medium-sized. The V call is TRBV11-3, the J call TRBJ2-7; the D gene could be TRBD1 or TRBD2 (5 bases each). This CDR3 is built from 14 residues. V gave up 5 bases and J gave up 6 bases, with 17 bases separating them. The germline V gene encodes CDR1 SGHNT and CDR2 YENEEA. In DNA form, the CDR3 reads TGTGCCAGCAGCGGGGGAAGGTCTAGTCGCGAGCAGTACTTC. Its translation: CASSGGRSSREQYF. The full variable domain, with the rest looked up from reference TRBV11-3 and TRBJ2-7, is EAGVVQSPRYKIIEKKQPVAFWCNPISGHNTLYWYLQNLGQGPELLIRYENEEAVDDSQLPKDRFSAERLKGVDSTLKIQPAELGDSAVYLCASSGGRSSREQYFGPGTRLTVT.

The V and J genes are TRBV29-1 and TRBJ2-3; 8 bases agree with TRBD1. This CDR3 region has 11 residues. CDR1 is SQVTM and CDR2 is ANQGSEA in the germline V gene. Trimming cost V 6 bases and J 14 bases; bases outside gene matches: 10. As DNA, the CDR3 is TGCAGCGTGGAGGACAGGGAGAGATTGTATTTT. Protein: CSVEDRERLYF.

This clonotype appeared many times. This sequence joins TRBV10-1 and TRBJ2-2; the D is unclear. V was pared by 3 bases and J by 6 bases, with 8 bases between. CDR3 length: 13 amino acids. Germline lookup yields CDR1 WNHNN and CDR2 SYGVQD (reference sequence). The CDR3 DNA reads TGCGCCAGCAGTGAAAACCTCCCCGGGGAGCTGTTTTTT. This translates into CASSENLPGELFF.

This chain uses TRBV7-9 with TRBJ2-3; the match to TRBD2 covers 8 bases. Germline V gene sequence: CDR1 SEHNR, CDR2 FQNEAQ (reference sequence). The trim removed 1 base at V and 1 base at J, leaving 10 bases unmatched. The CDR3 runs 18 residues. The CDR3 protein is CASSLGDVLAGRTDTQYF. DNA for the CDR3: TGTGCCAGCAGCTTAGGTGATGTTCTAGCGGGTCGCACAGATACGCAGTATTTT. Full variable domain (rest looked up from reference TRBV7-9 and TRBJ2-3): DTGVSQNPRHKITKRGQNVTFRCDPISEHNRLYWYRQTLGQGPEFLTYFQNEAQLEKSRLLSDRFSAERPKGSFSTLEIQRTEQGDSAMYLCASSLGDVLAGRTDTQYFGPGTRLTVL.

A single count supports this clonotype. As the CDR3 is not closed by the conserved phenylalanine or tryptophan, this likely results from a read error. V is TRBV2 and J is TRBJ2-5, with TRBD1 matching 7 bases. Germline values: CDR1 SNHLY, CDR2 FYNNEI. The CDR3 is made up of 15 amino acids. The trim removed 5 bases at V and 9 bases at J, leaving 15 bases unmatched. CDR3: CASSRQQGTREPQYL. DNA for the CDR3: TGTGCCAGCAGTCGCCAACAGGGGACAAGAGAACCCCAGTACTTA.

Remarks on this clonotype: In this CDR3 the conserved last residue, phenylalanine or tryptophan, is missing, so a read error is likely. The chain couples TRBV11-2 to TRBJ2-5, with D possibly TRBD2 on 5 matching bases. The CDR3 is 14 residues long. Per germline, CDR1 SGHAT and CDR2 FQNNGV. CDR3 bases: TGTGCCAGTAGCTTATCCAGCATGGGAGTGACCCAGTACTTA. Amino acid sequence: CASSLSSMGVTQYL.

The chain joins TRBV5-4 to TRBJ2-1; TRBD1 matches at 11 bases. V shed 0 bases, J shed 7 bases, and the junction held 6 bases outside the gene matches. The CDR3 loop spans 16 amino acids. Germline CDR1 and CDR2: SGHNT and YYREEE (reference sequence). The CDR3 sequence: CASSLGDRGMMNEQFF. CDR3 nucleotides: TGTGCCAGCAGCTTGGGGGACAGGGGGATGATGAATGAGCAGTTCTTC.

The chain employs TRBV28 and TRBJ2-5, with D unresolved. Germline V gene data show CDR1 as MDHEN and CDR2 as SYDVKM. Trimming left V 3 bases short and J 2 bases short, with 10 bases between. CDR3 length: 14 amino acids. CDR3 sequence reads: CASSFQSLQETQYF. DNA for the CDR3: TGTGCCAGCAGTTTCCAGTCCCTTCAAGAGACCCAGTACTTC.